One sample yielded the 21 T cell receptor beta chains listed below, sequenced in a study of Tregs in tolerant kidney transplant recipients. Only in-frame clones appear in the TCRdb table, and some are missing; sequencing was by immunoSEQ multiplex PCR. Of over 85,000 clones in the sample, over 85% were seen once. Sequencing was performed on CD4+ T cells from blood, taken before the transplant. All receptors derive from a human donor who received a combined kidney and bone marrow transplant.

The chain joins TRBV19 to TRBJ2-1, with a possible D match to TRBD2 (6 bases). The germline gives CDR1 LNHDA, CDR2 SQIVND (reference sequence). V dropped 1 base and J dropped 3 bases, with 10 bases sitting between them. The CDR3 totals 15 residues. The CDR3 sequence: CASSIGPGDYNEQFF. The CDR3 DNA reads TGTGCCAGTAGTATAGGCCCGGGGGACTACAATGAGCAGTTCTTC.

Comments on this clone: A read error may produce the germline difference seen at one junction end. The same CDR3 is also encoded by other DNA sequences in this sample. V and J are TRBV7-9 and TRBJ1-6, with no clear D. This CDR3 is 14 amino acids long. Germline V gene sequence: CDR1 SEHNR, CDR2 FQNEAQ (reference sequence). The CDR3: CASSFGQDNSPLHF. CDR3 nucleotides: TGTGCCAGCAGCTTTGGGCAGGATAATTCCCCCCTCCACTTT.

Comments on this clone: A junction boundary mismatches the germline segment, possibly from a read error. Other nucleotide sequences from this sample produce the same CDR3. The chain recombines TRBV10-3 with TRBJ1-6; D remains unclear. The CDR3 contains 12 residues. Germline V lookup: CDR1 ENHRY, CDR2 SYGVKD. The CDR3 region is CAVQSYNSPLHF. CDR3 nucleotide sequence: TGTGCCGTTCAATCCTATAATTCCCCCCTCCACTTT.

The V gene is TRBV27, the J gene TRBJ2-7; D possibly corresponds to TRBD1 (5 bases). CDR3 length: 13 residues. The germline CDR1 and CDR2 sequences are MNHEY and SMNVEV (reference sequence). Trimming stripped 6 bases from V and 1 base from J, with 10 bases between. This chain's CDR3 is CASSSRVSYEQYF. The DNA for the CDR3 is TGTGCCAGCAGCTCCAGGGTGTCCTACGAGCAGTACTTC.

The chain couples TRBV2 to TRBJ2-3; a possible D gene is TRBD2 (5 bases). V lost 4 bases, J lost 6 bases, and 14 bases lay in between. The germline CDR1 and CDR2 sequences are SNHLY and FYNNEI. This CDR3 is 14 amino acids long. This CDR3 is CASSGRSGSDTQYF. The CDR3, as DNA: TGTGCCAGCAGTGGGCGGTCGGGGTCGGATACGCAGTATTTT.

The chain uses TRBV7-9 and TRBJ1-5; no reliable D call. This CDR3 contains 14 residues. Germline CDR1 and CDR2: SEHNR and FQNEAQ (reference sequence). V lost 2 bases, J lost 8 bases, and 13 bases lay in between. CDR3 residues: CASSLFPEEKPQHF. DNA for the CDR3: TGTGCCAGCAGCTTATTCCCCGAGGAAAAGCCCCAGCATTTT. The full variable domain, in which reference TRBV7-9 and TRBJ1-5 provide the parts outside the CDR3, is DTGVSQNPRHKITKRGQNVTFRCDPISEHNRLYWYRQTLGQGPEFLTYFQNEAQLEKSRLLSDRFSAERPKGSFSTLEIQRTEQGDSAMYLCASSLFPEEKPQHFGDGTRLSIL.

The chain links TRBV11-3 to TRBJ1-5, with D perhaps TRBD1 (5 bases). This CDR3 region has 20 residues. Germline CDR1 reads SGHNT; CDR2 reads YENEEA. V was cut by 2 bases and J by 0 bases, with 23 bases left in between. The chain's CDR3 is CASSLITQDCSRNSNQPQHF. CDR3 nucleotides: TGTGCCAGCAGCTTAATAACACAGGATTGTTCTCGCAATAGCAATCAGCCCCAGCATTTT.

The chain employs TRBV6-1 and TRBJ1-2; 11 bases map to TRBD1. Per germline, CDR1 MNHNS and CDR2 SASEGT. V was pared by 5 bases and J by 6 bases, with 2 bases of the junction left unmatched. This CDR3 comprises 13 residues. CDR3 loop: CASSWGQGDGYTF. Here the CDR3 DNA reads TGTGCCAGCAGTTGGGGACAGGGGGATGGCTACACCTTC.

The chain links TRBV7-8 to TRBJ2-5; the D is unclear. V was trimmed by 5 bases and J by 5 bases, leaving 9 bases between them. The CDR3 spans 12 residues. Germline V lookup: CDR1 SGHVS, CDR2 FQNEAQ. The CDR3 DNA reads TGTGCCAGCAGCCCGTCCTTGGAGACCCAGTACTTC. Its translation is CASSPSLETQYF.

As concerns this clone: Mismatch with germline at one junction end may stem from a read error. The rearrangement joins TRBV30 to TRBJ1-6; D gene uncertain. CDR1 is GTSNPN, CDR2 SVGIG, per germline (reference sequence). CDR3 size: 14 residues. The CDR3 DNA sequence: TGTGCCTGGACGGAGGGATGGGATAATTCCCCCCTCCACTTT. This translates into CAWTEGWDNSPLHF.

V and J are TRBV11-3 and TRBJ2-3; 7 bases map to TRBD1. The trim removed 5 bases at V and 1 base at J, leaving 6 bases unmatched. Germline V lookup: CDR1 SGHNT, CDR2 YENEEA. The CDR3 totals 15 residues. In nucleotides, the CDR3 is TGTGCCAGCAGCCCAGTCGGGACAGGCACAGATACGCAGTATTTT. As protein: CASSPVGTGTDTQYF.

A single count supports this clone. This chain joins TRBV6-5 and TRBJ1-1, with TRBD1 as a possible D gene (5 bases). The ends were cut back, 2 bases at V and 8 bases at J, with 9 bases in the middle. Germline assignment: CDR1 MNHEY and CDR2 SVGAGI. The CDR3 totals 12 residues. CDR3 sequence (DNA): TGTGCCAGCAGTTACCCAGGGTCGGAAGCTTTCTTT. This gives the protein CASSYPGSEAFF.

This chain joins TRBV5-5 and TRBJ2-1; the match to TRBD2 covers 12 bases. Trimming at V came to 0 bases and at J to 2 bases, leaving 6 bases not matched to a gene. This CDR3 has 18 residues. The germline V gene has CDR1 SGHKS and CDR2 YYEKEE (reference sequence). The CDR3 here is CASSLGLAGVIAYNEQFF. The CDR3 coding sequence is TGTGCCAGCAGCTTGGGACTAGCGGGAGTAATAGCCTACAATGAGCAGTTCTTC.

J is TRBJ1-3 and V is TRBV6-5, with D unclear. Germline V gene sequence: CDR1 MNHEY, CDR2 SVGAGI. The CDR3 covers 12 residues. Trimming cost V 4 bases and J 4 bases, with 5 bases left between them. The CDR3 nucleotides are TGTGCCAGCAGTTCCAGAGGAAACACCATATATTTT. Residues: CASSSRGNTIYF.

The chain uses TRBV29-1 and TRBJ2-1, with D possibly TRBD2 on 6 matching bases. The germline gives CDR1 SQVTM, CDR2 ANQGSEA. The CDR3 is 16 amino acids. Between the trimmed V and J ends, which lost 4 bases and 3 bases, there was a span of 19 bases. In DNA, the CDR3 is TGCAGCGTTGTAAGAGCCCCCGGGACTCTCTACAATGAGCAGTTCTTC. Translated, it gives CSVVRAPGTLYNEQFF.

The chain carries TRBV6-4 and TRBJ2-1; D remains unclear. Germline V gene data show CDR1 as MRHNA and CDR2 as SNTAGT. The CDR3 totals 16 residues. The V end lost 2 bases, the J end lost 0 bases, and 11 bases lay between the germline ends. CDR3 in amino acids: CASSDRQVSSYNEQFF. The CDR3 bases are TGTGCCAGCAGTGACCGGCAGGTGAGCTCCTACAATGAGCAGTTCTTC.

The chain joins TRBV7-9 to TRBJ1-2; D is perhaps TRBD1 (6 bases). Germline lookup yields CDR1 SEHNR and CDR2 FQNEAQ (reference sequence). V shed 5 bases and J shed 3 bases, with 22 bases lying between them. The CDR3 has 17 amino acids. CDR3 bases: TGTGCCAGCAGCCCCAGGCCCCGGGGGGCTTTTGACTATGGCTACACCTTC. Protein sequence: CASSPRPRGAFDYGYTF. Complete variable domain (other parts from reference TRBV7-9 and TRBJ1-2): DTGVSQNPRHKITKRGQNVTFRCDPISEHNRLYWYRQTLGQGPEFLTYFQNEAQLEKSRLLSDRFSAERPKGSFSTLEIQRTEQGDSAMYLCASSPRPRGAFDYGYTFGSGTRLTVV.

The chain combines TRBV9 with TRBJ2-1; D may be TRBD1 (5 bases). The germline gives CDR1 SGDLS, CDR2 YYNGEE. The CDR3 spans 15 residues. Deletions cut 0 bases from V and 3 bases from J, with 10 bases between. The CDR3 region is CASSVVPGYYNEQFF. CDR3 in DNA: TGTGCCAGCAGCGTAGTTCCAGGGTACTACAATGAGCAGTTCTTC.

The chain couples TRBV19 to TRBJ2-5; D possibly corresponds to TRBD2 (5 bases). Looked up from germline, CDR1 is LNHDA and CDR2 is SQIVND (reference sequence). The CDR3 consists of 16 residues. V lost 1 base to trimming and J lost 3 bases, with 15 bases between them. The CDR3 sequence is CASSIVRGRGKETQYF. The CDR3 region has the DNA TGTGCCAGTAGTATAGTGCGAGGACGAGGGAAAGAGACCCAGTACTTC.

V usage is TRBV30 and J usage is TRBJ2-5, with 7 bases lining up with TRBD2. Matching the DNA end better, TRBJ2-7 makes the J call doubtful. This CDR3 has 15 amino acids. Germline assignment: CDR1 GTSNPN and CDR2 SVGIG (reference sequence). The CDR3 loop reads CAWSSTSADAYEQYF. The CDR3 region has the DNA TGTGCCTGGAGTAGTACTAGCGCCGATGCCTACGAGCAGTACTTC.

The V gene is TRBV11-1, the J gene TRBJ1-2; 8 bases match TRBD1. J gave up 8 bases and V 3 bases, and 17 bases lay outside the gene matches. From germline, CDR1 is SGHAT and CDR2 FQDESV (reference sequence). The CDR3 covers 17 residues. The CDR3 DNA is TGTGCCAGCAGCTTCGCGAGTATATCAGGGGGCGCAGGGGGCTACACCTTC. Translating gives CASSFASISGGAGGYTF.